This TCR beta chain was profiled in a study of shared clonotypes between healthy human individuals. Findings of the study overall: Few donors restricted represented genetic and exposure-history diversity. Sampling included only blood; tissue repertoires likely differ.

The data were produced by immunoSEQ multiplex PCR, yet TCRdb's version contains in-frame clones alone and is incomplete. The sample records roughly 480,000 clones, roughly 85% being singletons. Each of the donors was a healthy adult who was HIV-negative and had not had a recent acute infection or vaccination. Among the donors, all were Caucasian adults who lived in Nashville, Tennessee. In the case of this clone: Its antigen is still unknown.

V was pared by 3 bases and J by 8 bases, with 13 bases between. CDR3 length: 14 amino acids. Germline assignment: CDR1 KGHSH and CDR2 LQKENI. The sample comprised PBMCs. This TCR came from a woman in her forties in good health. Some clones in this sample may be carry-over from other donors' samples. The rearrangement links TRBV18 to TRBJ1-4; D gene unclear. CDR3 sequence: CASSPIGSVEKLFF. CDR3 coding DNA: TGTGCCAGCTCACCTATCGGCTCTGTGGAAAAACTGTTTTTT. Full variable domain (missing parts from reference TRBV18 and TRBJ1-4): NAGVMQNPRHLVRRRGQEARLRCSPMKGHSHVYWYRQLPEEGLKFMVYLQKENIIDESGMPKERFSAEFPKEGPSILRIQQVVRGDSAAYFCASSPIGSVEKLFFGSGTQLSVL.